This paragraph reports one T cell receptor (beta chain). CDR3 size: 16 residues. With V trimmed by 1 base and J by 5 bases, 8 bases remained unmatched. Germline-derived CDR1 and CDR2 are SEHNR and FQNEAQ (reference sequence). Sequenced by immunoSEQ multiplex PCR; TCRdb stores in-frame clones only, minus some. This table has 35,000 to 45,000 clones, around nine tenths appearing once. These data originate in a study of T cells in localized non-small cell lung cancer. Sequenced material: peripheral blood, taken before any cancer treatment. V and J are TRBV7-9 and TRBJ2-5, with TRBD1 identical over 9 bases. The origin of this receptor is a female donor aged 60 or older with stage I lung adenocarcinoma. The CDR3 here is CASSLGGTGPWETQYF. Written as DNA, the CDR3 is TGTGCCAGCAGCTTAGGGGGGACAGGGCCATGGGAGACCCAGTACTTC.